A single sample is the source of the 21 T cell receptor beta chains below, sequenced in a study of blood T cell repertoires in COVID-19. Method: immunoSEQ multiplex PCR; TCRdb's copy keeps in-frame clones and lacks some. The sample holds under 150,000 clones, 85% seen once. Input material: peripheral blood. The receptors originated from a human donor in a cohort sampled during active COVID-19.

The count of this clone is one. CDR3 amino acids: CASSGRDREYHVDTIYF. The CDR3 DNA follows: TGCGCCAGCAGCGGCCGGGACAGGGAATACCATGTTGACACCATATATTTT. The chain uses TRBV4-1 and TRBJ1-3; TRBD1 matches 9 bases. The V and J ends lost 5 bases and 8 bases, in that order; junction bases with no gene match: 16. Germline loops: CDR1 MGHRA, CDR2 YSYEKL. The length of the CDR3 is 17 residues.

This clone was seen a single time. The chain has TRBV27 and TRBJ1-6; 9 bases are a match to TRBD1. The CDR3 length is 16 residues. CDR1 is MNHEY, CDR2 SMNVEV, per germline (reference sequence). V shed 5 bases, J shed 7 bases, and the junction held 9 bases outside the gene matches. CDR3 sequence: CASSKRGQGRNSPLHF. In DNA form, the CDR3 reads TGTGCCAGCAGTAAAAGAGGACAGGGGAGGAATTCACCCCTCCACTTT.

The chain links TRBV6-5 to TRBJ2-7, with 7 bases identical to TRBD1. CDR3 size: 13 residues. Germline CDR1 MNHEY, CDR2 SVGAGI. CDR3 amino acids: CAVSRGQFYEQYF. The DNA for the CDR3 is TGTGCAGTGTCCCGGGGACAGTTCTACGAGCAGTACTTC.

The V gene is TRBV11-2, the J gene TRBJ1-2; D not resolved. Germline V CDR1 and CDR2: SGHAT, FQNNGV. The CDR3 sequence is 14 residues long. Trimming left V 3 bases short and J 2 bases short, with 10 bases between. Here the CDR3 reads CASSLNSLNYGYTF. The CDR3 DNA follows: TGTGCCAGCAGCTTGAACAGTCTAAACTATGGCTACACCTTC. The variable domain in full, with the rest retrieved from reference TRBV11-2 and TRBJ1-2, is EAGVAQSPRYKIIEKRQSVAFWCNPISGHATLYWYQQILGQGPKLLIQFQNNGVVDDSQLPKDRFSAERLKGVDSTLKIQPAKLEDSAVYLCASSLNSLNYGYTFGSGTRLTVV.

V usage is TRBV11-3 and J usage is TRBJ2-1; TRBD2 aligns across 8 bases. The length of the CDR3 is 15 residues. The J segment lost 6 bases and the V segment lost 6 bases, leaving 10 bases of the junction unmatched. Germline V gene sequence: CDR1 SGHNT, CDR2 YENEEA. CDR3: CASRPPGTRINEQFF. CDR3 DNA: TGTGCCAGCAGACCCCCCGGGACTAGGATCAATGAGCAGTTCTTC. The entire variable domain, with the rest obtained from reference TRBV11-3 and TRBJ2-1, is as follows: EAGVVQSPRYKIIEKKQPVAFWCNPISGHNTLYWYLQNLGQGPELLIRYENEEAVDDSQLPKDRFSAERLKGVDSTLKIQPAELGDSAVYLCASRPPGTRINEQFFGPGTRLTVL.

The V call is TRBV7-2, the J call TRBJ1-1; 7 bases are a match to TRBD1. Germline loops: CDR1 SGHTA, CDR2 FQGNSA. V dropped 1 base and J dropped 4; count of bases not matched to a gene: 6. The CDR3 has 15 amino acids. Here the CDR3 reads CASSLVSAGGTEAFF. Written as DNA, the CDR3 is TGTGCCAGCAGCTTAGTCTCCGCAGGGGGCACTGAAGCTTTCTTT.

V and J are TRBV5-4 and TRBJ2-2; TRBD2 agrees at 14 bases. Germline V gene data show CDR1 as SGHNT and CDR2 as YYREEE (reference sequence). The V and J ends lost 4 bases and 6 bases, in that order; junction bases with no gene match: 5. CDR3 length equals 16 residues. CDR3 loop: CASSPGLAGVAGELFF. Written as DNA, the CDR3 is TGTGCCAGCAGCCCGGGACTAGCGGGAGTCGCCGGGGAGCTGTTTTTT. Drawing the rest from reference TRBV5-4 and TRBJ2-2, the complete variable domain is ETGVTQSPTHLIKTRGQQVTLRCSSQSGHNTVSWYQQALGQGPQFIFQYYREEENGRGNFPPRFSGLQFPNYSSELNVNALELDDSALYLCASSPGLAGVAGELFFGEGSRLTVL.

This clone was detected a few times. The genes are TRBV19 and TRBJ2-3, with 7 bases matching TRBD2. Trimming took 5 bases from V and 2 from J; bases not matched to a gene: 7. This CDR3 is built from 15 residues. CDR1 is LNHDA and CDR2 is SQIVND in the germline V gene (reference sequence). CDR3 nucleotide sequence: TGTGCCAGTAGTCGGAGCCTAGCGGACACAGATACGCAGTATTTT. This codes for CASSRSLADTDTQYF.

The chain couples TRBV3-1 (or the pseudogene TRBV3-2) to TRBJ2-5; 10 bases map to TRBD2. The CDR3 loop spans 18 amino acids. The V segment lost 3 bases and the J segment 0 bases; nucleotides outside the gene matches: 10. Germline V gene data show CDR1 as LGHDT and CDR2 as YNNKEL (reference sequence). The CDR3 DNA sequence: TGTGCCAGCAGCCACGTAGGGGCTAGCGGGGGCAACCAAGAGACCCAGTACTTC. Amino acid sequence: CASSHVGASGGNQETQYF.

The V and J genes are TRBV13 and TRBJ2-5, with D possibly TRBD1 on 6 matching bases. Trimming removed 4 bases at V and 9 bases at J, with 18 bases between. Per the germline V gene, CDR1 is PRHDT and CDR2 is FYEKMQ (reference sequence). The length of the CDR3 is 14 residues. The CDR3 loop reads CASSSRLVAGAQYF. The DNA for the CDR3 is TGTGCCAGCAGCTCTAGACTGGTGGCAGGGGCCCAGTACTTC.

The chain links TRBV3-1 (or the pseudogene TRBV3-2) to TRBJ1-1; unclear D gene. Per germline, CDR1 LGHDT and CDR2 YNNKEL (reference sequence). V was clipped by 1 base and J by 5 bases, with 8 bases between them. This CDR3 has 13 amino acids. This chain's CDR3 is CASSQARGTEAFF. The CDR3 DNA sequence: TGTGCCAGCAGCCAAGCCCGGGGTACTGAAGCTTTCTTT.

The chain joins TRBV19 to TRBJ1-1; TRBD1 might be the D (5 bases). The CDR3 spans 15 residues. The germline V gene encodes CDR1 LNHDA and CDR2 SQIVND (reference sequence). V lost 4 bases and J 6 bases, leaving 18 bases between the germline ends. For the CDR3, the DNA is TGTGCCAGTAGTAGGGGGATGCGAAGGGAGGCTGAAGCTTTCTTT. Its translation is CASSRGMRREAEAFF.

This clone was recorded once. This chain joins TRBV5-1 and TRBJ2-1; 7 nucleotides line up with TRBD2. This CDR3 is 14 amino acids long. The J segment lost 9 bases and the V segment lost 1 base, leaving 7 bases of the junction unmatched. CDR1 SGHRS and CDR2 YFSETQ come from the germline V gene. CDR3 loop: CASSLTGLDSEQFF. In DNA, the CDR3 is TGCGCCAGCAGCTTGACAGGACTAGACAGTGAGCAGTTCTTC.

J is TRBJ2-3 and V is TRBV9; 8 nucleotides agree with TRBD2. This CDR3 has 15 amino acids. Unmatched junction bases numbered 6, after V lost 0 bases and J lost 6 bases. The germline gives CDR1 SGDLS, CDR2 YYNGEE. CDR3 nucleotide sequence: TGTGCCAGCAGCGTAGCCGATTTAGCGGGGGATACGCAGTATTTT. It translates to CASSVADLAGDTQYF.

This clone was counted a few times. The CDR3 region has the DNA TGCGCCAGCAGCTCAGAAGGACAGGCATCCTTGAACACTGAAGCTTTCTTT. This sequence encodes CASSSEGQASLNTEAFF. The V call is TRBV5-1, the J call TRBJ1-1, with TRBD1 identical over 7 bases. The CDR3 length is 17 residues. V lost 3 bases and J lost 0; bases outside the gene matches: 11. Germline CDR1 is SGHRS and CDR2 is YFSETQ. Based on the CDR3 plus reference TRBV5-1 and TRBJ1-1, the full variable domain is KAGVTQTPRYLIKTRGQQVTLSCSPISGHRSVSWYQQTPGQGLQFLFEYFSETQRNKGNFPGRFSGRQFSNSRSEMNVSTLELGDSALYLCASSSEGQASLNTEAFFGQGTRLTVV.

The chain is built from TRBV11-3 and TRBJ1-3; no reliable D call. The germline V gene encodes CDR1 SGHNT and CDR2 YENEEA. This CDR3 contains 16 residues. Trimming took off 4 bases at V and 1 base at J, with 14 bases between the two ends. Here the CDR3 reads CASSSSPAGSGNTIYF. The CDR3 DNA follows: TGTGCCAGCAGCTCAAGCCCCGCGGGGTCTGGAAACACCATATATTTT.

This chain joins TRBV5-4 and TRBJ2-1, with 7 nucleotides matching TRBD1. The V segment lost 4 bases and the J segment 8 bases; nucleotides outside the gene matches: 12. Germline V gene lookup returns CDR1 SGHNT and CDR2 YYREEE (reference sequence). The CDR3 is made up of 15 amino acids. The CDR3, as DNA: TGTGCCAGCAGCCATCCTAGGGGGCAAGGCTATGAGCAGTTCTTC. Its protein product is CASSHPRGQGYEQFF.

V gene TRBV5-8 combines with J gene TRBJ2-1, with 8 bases aligning to TRBD2. The CDR3 length is 15 residues. Germline V gene data show CDR1 as SGHTS and CDR2 as YDEGEE. V trimming: 2 bases; J trimming: 9 bases; junction bases outside the gene matches: 10. The CDR3 spells CASSLAAGVYGEQFF. As DNA, the CDR3 is TGTGCCAGCAGCTTAGCAGCGGGAGTATACGGTGAGCAGTTCTTC. Full variable domain (outside the CDR3, taken from reference TRBV5-8 and TRBJ2-1): EAGVTQSPTHLIKTRGQQATLRCSPISGHTSVYWYQQALGLGLQFLLWYDEGEERNRGNFPPRFSGRQFPNYSSELNVNALELEDSALYLCASSLAAGVYGEQFFGPGTRLTVL.

In this sample, this clone turned up a few times. The gene calls are TRBV6-2 or TRBV6-3 and TRBJ1-6; a weak D match, TRBD1 (6 bases). V was shortened by 2 bases and J by 8 bases, with 10 bases between the two germline ends. This CDR3 region has 14 residues. Germline V lookup: CDR1 MNHEY, CDR2 SVGEGT. The CDR3, as DNA: TGTGCCAGCAGTTACGGGGGCCCCGATTCACCCCTCCACTTT. Encoded protein: CASSYGGPDSPLHF.

V usage is TRBV6-2 or TRBV6-3 and J usage is TRBJ2-2, with D possibly TRBD2 on 6 matching bases. Germline CDR1 is MNHEY and CDR2 is SVGEGT. The CDR3 sequence is 14 residues long. The germline V and J ends were trimmed by 5 bases and 6 bases, with 13 bases remaining between them. The CDR3 sequence: CASSLASLSGELFF. CDR3 nucleotides: TGTGCCAGCAGTCTAGCGTCACTTTCCGGGGAGCTGTTTTTT.

V gene TRBV6-5 combines with J gene TRBJ1-2; 9 positions match TRBD1. The V segment lost 6 bases and the J segment 6 bases; nucleotides outside the gene matches: 5. The CDR3 covers 13 residues. CDR1 and CDR2 (germline): MNHEY, SVGAGI. The CDR3, as DNA: TGTGCCAGCAGGGGGACAGGGTTACATGGCTACACCTTC. This gives the protein CASRGTGLHGYTF.